Below, 25 T cell receptor beta chains from the same sample are listed, as sequenced in a study of T cell clonotyping in hematopoietic cell transplantation. Only in-frame clones appear in the TCRdb table, and some are missing; sequencing was by immunoSEQ multiplex PCR. The repertoire holds about 7,100 clones, roughly 88% seen once, with roughly 4% in the top ten. This sample's time point: recipient sample about 28 days before transplant, after cytoreduction. Sequencing was performed on peripheral blood mononuclear cells, taken before stem cell transplant. These TCRs come from a man younger than 45 with acute myeloid leukemia. Some clones in this sample may be carry-over from other donors' samples.

This clone occurred once. This chain joins TRBV2 and TRBJ2-7, with D maybe TRBD2 (6 bases). Trimming cost V 2 bases and J 0 bases, with 14 bases left between them. This CDR3 contains 16 residues. Per the germline V gene, CDR1 is SNHLY and CDR2 is FYNNEI. CDR3 DNA: TGTGCCAGCAGTGAACCTGGTGACGGGAGCTCCTACGAGCAGTACTTC. It yields the protein CASSEPGDGSSYEQYF.

The rearrangement uses TRBV27 and TRBJ2-1; D may match TRBD1 or TRBD2 (5 bases each). Trimming stripped 6 bases from V and 9 bases from J, with 24 bases between. Germline CDR1 reads MNHEY; CDR2 reads SMNVEV (reference sequence). This CDR3 has 16 residues. The DNA of the CDR3 is TGTGCCAGCAGCCTCCCCCGGGACCTTACAGCCCCTGAGCAGTTCTTC. This translates into CASSLPRDLTAPEQFF.

The J gene is TRBJ2-7, the V gene TRBV15; a weak D match, TRBD1 (6 bases). V was cut by 0 bases and J by 3 bases, with 9 bases left in between. This CDR3 region has 14 residues. Germline CDR1 LNHNV, CDR2 YYDKDF (reference sequence). The CDR3 DNA is TGTGCCACCAGCAGAGAAGGGGGAGACTACGAGCAGTACTTC. Encoded protein: CATSREGGDYEQYF. The variable domain in full, with the rest retrieved from reference TRBV15 and TRBJ2-7, is DAMVIQNPRYQVTQFGKPVTLSCSQTLNHNVMYWYQQKSSQAPKLLFHYYDKDFNNEADTPDNFQSRRPNTSFCFLDIRSPGLGDTAMYLCATSREGGDYEQYFGPGTRLTVT.

V usage is TRBV4-2 and J usage is TRBJ2-5; TRBD2 agrees at 9 bases. V lost 1 base and J lost 5; bases outside the gene matches: 5. This CDR3 has 15 amino acids. In germline, CDR1 is LGHNA, CDR2 YNFKEQ. The CDR3 is CASSQGGGVGETQYF. The CDR3 DNA reads TGTGCCAGCAGCCAAGGCGGGGGGGTAGGGGAGACCCAGTACTTC.

The chain combines TRBV4-3 with TRBJ2-3, with 8 positions matching TRBD1. J lost 4 bases, V lost 0 bases, and 18 bases had no gene match. Looked up from germline, CDR1 is LGHNA and CDR2 is YSLEER. The CDR3 runs to 20 residues. The CDR3 nucleotides read TGCGCCAGCAGCCAAGAAGCCAGTATACCCGGGACAGGTGTGGCAGATACGCAGTATTTT. The encoded protein is CASSQEASIPGTGVADTQYF.

This clone was counted a single time. The chain has TRBV9 and TRBJ1-5, with D possibly matching TRBD1 (5 bases). The CDR3 runs to 15 residues. The germline V gene encodes CDR1 SGDLS and CDR2 YYNGEE. Trimming pared 10 bases from V and 1 base from J, leaving 18 bases between. The CDR3 here is CAAPGAGLSNQPQHF. As DNA, the CDR3 is TGTGCCGCCCCCGGGGCAGGGCTAAGCAATCAGCCCCAGCATTTT.

J is TRBJ1-2 and V is TRBV5-5, with a tentative D call TRBD1 (5 bases). V gave up 3 bases and J gave up 6 bases, with 12 bases separating them. Looked up from germline, CDR1 is SGHKS and CDR2 is YYEKEE (reference sequence). The CDR3 covers 13 residues. CDR3: CASSSGTEDGYTF. The DNA of the CDR3 is TGTGCCAGCAGCTCCGGGACGGAGGATGGCTACACCTTC.

The chain carries TRBV5-8 and TRBJ1-2; D uncertain. V dropped 9 bases and J dropped 2 bases, with 11 bases sitting between them. This CDR3 contains 12 residues. Germline V lookup: CDR1 SGHTS, CDR2 YDEGEE. The CDR3 DNA reads as TGTGCCACTACCGGGCAGAACTATGGCTACACCTTC. Amino acid sequence: CATTGQNYGYTF. The full variable domain, in which reference TRBV5-8 and TRBJ1-2 provide the parts outside the CDR3, is EAGVTQSPTHLIKTRGQQATLRCSPISGHTSVYWYQQALGLGLQFLLWYDEGEERNRGNFPPRFSGRQFPNYSSELNVNALELEDSALYLCATTGQNYGYTFGSGTRLTVV.

This chain connects TRBV5-6 to TRBJ1-1, with 8 bases identical to TRBD1. This CDR3 is 16 amino acids long. From germline, CDR1 is SGHDT and CDR2 YYEEEE. The V segment lost 4 bases and the J segment 1 base; nucleotides outside the gene matches: 9. The CDR3, as DNA: TGTGCCAGCAGCCTCTTAGGACAGGGAGGGAACACTGAAGCTTTCTTT. Protein sequence: CASSLLGQGGNTEAFF.

The V and J genes are TRBV19 and TRBJ2-2, with unresolved D. The CDR3 has 14 amino acids. Germline V CDR1 and CDR2: LNHDA, SQIVND (reference sequence). V was pared by 6 bases and J by 1 base, with 9 bases between. Here the CDR3 reads CASSNPVNTGELFF. The CDR3 DNA is TGTGCCAGTAGCAACCCAGTGAACACCGGGGAGCTGTTTTTT. The variable domain in full, completed from reference TRBV19 and TRBJ2-2, reads DGGITQSPKYLFRKEGQNVTLSCEQNLNHDAMYWYRQDPGQGLRLIYYSQIVNDFQKGDIAEGYSVSREKKESFPLTVTSAQKNPTAFYLCASSNPVNTGELFFGEGSRLTVL.

The chain links TRBV6-5 to TRBJ1-1; D perhaps matches TRBD1 (5 bases). The CDR3 sequence is 14 residues long. V was cut by 2 bases and J by 0 bases, with 7 bases left in between. Germline V gene sequence: CDR1 MNHEY, CDR2 SVGAGI. CDR3 nucleotides: TGTGCCAGCAGTTACGAGGGGCTGAACACTGAAGCTTTCTTT. Residues: CASSYEGLNTEAFF.

This rearrangement joins TRBV6-1 to TRBJ2-3; 7 nucleotides align to TRBD2. The CDR3 is 15 amino acids. The ends lost 7 bases at V and 0 bases at J; junction bases unmatched: 7. Germline-derived CDR1 and CDR2 are MNHNS and SASEGT. CDR3 in amino acids: CASIEGSGSTDTQYF. The CDR3 DNA reads as TGTGCCAGCATCGAGGGTAGCGGGAGCACAGATACGCAGTATTTT.

This sequence joins TRBV28 and TRBJ2-5; D not certain. The CDR3 is 13 residues long. V was trimmed by 2 bases and J by 5 bases, leaving 9 bases between them. Germline-derived CDR1 and CDR2 are MDHEN and SYDVKM. CDR3 sequence: CASSLPSTETQYF. The CDR3 nucleotides are TGTGCCAGCAGTTTACCCAGCACGGAGACCCAGTACTTC.

As DNA, the CDR3 is TGCGCCAGCATGAAGCTAGCGGGATTAGCCGGGGAGCTGTTTTTT. Amino acids: CASMKLAGLAGELFF. J is TRBJ2-2 and V is TRBV5-1, with 9 bases aligning to TRBD2. This CDR3 contains 15 residues. Germline CDR1 SGHRS, CDR2 YFSETQ. The V gene end was trimmed by 6 bases and the J gene end by 6 bases; junction bases not matched to a gene: 9. The entire variable domain, with the rest obtained from reference TRBV5-1 and TRBJ2-2, is as follows: KAGVTQTPRYLIKTRGQQVTLSCSPISGHRSVSWYQQTPGQGLQFLFEYFSETQRNKGNFPGRFSGRQFSNSRSEMNVSTLELGDSALYLCASMKLAGLAGELFFGEGSRLTVL.

This rearrangement joins TRBV29-1 to TRBJ1-1; 7 bases fit TRBD1. The junction had 3 bases not matched to a gene; V was cut back by 7 bases and J by 4 bases. The CDR3 loop spans 11 amino acids. Germline CDR1 SQVTM, CDR2 ANQGSEA. The CDR3 loop reads CSARGATEAFF. CDR3 nucleotides: TGCAGCGCCAGGGGGGCCACTGAAGCTTTCTTT.

This chain links TRBV2 with TRBJ1-1, with a weak D call TRBD1 (6 bases). From germline, CDR1 is SNHLY and CDR2 FYNNEI. CDR3 length: 14 amino acids. V was shortened by 5 bases and J by 4 bases, with 14 bases between the two germline ends. The CDR3 loop reads CASSSIDRFTEAFF. The CDR3 DNA is TGTGCCAGCAGTTCGATTGACAGGTTCACTGAAGCTTTCTTT.

In this sample, this clone turned up a few times. The chain combines TRBV5-6 with TRBJ1-5; D uncertain. Germline V lookup: CDR1 SGHDT, CDR2 YYEEEE. This CDR3 region has 12 residues. V dropped 0 bases and J dropped 9 bases, with 7 bases sitting between them. The CDR3 loop is CASSLASGPQHF. DNA for the CDR3: TGTGCCAGCAGCTTGGCGTCGGGGCCCCAGCATTTT.

The chain joins TRBV6-5 to TRBJ1-2; D remains ambiguous. This CDR3 has 14 residues. Germline loops: CDR1 MNHEY, CDR2 SVGAGI. V shed 0 bases and J shed 8 bases, with 13 bases lying between them. Here the CDR3 reads CASSYSRFNWGYTF. The CDR3 DNA sequence: TGTGCCAGCAGTTACTCGAGATTTAATTGGGGCTACACCTTC.

The V call is TRBV5-6, the J call TRBJ2-6, with no clear D. The CDR3 has 16 amino acids. CDR1 and CDR2 (germline): SGHDT, YYEEEE. V was trimmed by 0 bases and J by 3 bases, leaving 10 bases between them. CDR3 amino acids: CASSLVEILGANVLTF. CDR3 bases: TGTGCCAGCAGCTTGGTAGAGATTCTTGGGGCCAACGTCCTGACTTTC.

With respect to this clone: Since the CDR3 does not end with the conserved phenylalanine or tryptophan, this likely comes from a read error. The gene calls are TRBV6-1 and TRBJ1-4; weak D call: TRBD1 (6 bases). CDR3 length: 14 residues. The germline V gene encodes CDR1 MNHNS and CDR2 SASEGT. V lost 4 bases and J lost 5, with 11 bases in between. CDR3 nucleotides: TGTGCCAGCAGTGGAAGTGGACAGAATGAAAAACTGTTTTCT. Translating gives CASSGSGQNEKLFS.

This sequence joins TRBV7-2 and TRBJ2-3; 8 bases align to TRBD2. This CDR3 is built from 16 residues. Trimming removed 4 bases from V and 6 bases from J; junction bases left unmatched: 12. The germline V gene encodes CDR1 SGHTA and CDR2 FQGNSA. The CDR3: CASSSRITGGLDTQYF. CDR3 nucleotide sequence: TGTGCCAGCAGCTCCCGAATAACGGGGGGGCTGGATACGCAGTATTTT. The whole variable domain, remainder taken from reference TRBV7-2 and TRBJ2-3, is GAGVSQSPSNKVTEKGKDVELRCDPISGHTALYWYRQSLGQGLEFLIYFQGNSAPDKSGLPSDRFSAERTGGSVSTLTIQRTQQEDSAVYLCASSSRITGGLDTQYFGPGTRLTVL.

This clone has just one count. This chain joins TRBV7-9 and TRBJ2-7, with D possibly TRBD1 on 6 matching bases. The CDR3 consists of 13 residues. V was cut by 3 bases and J by 3 bases, with 9 bases left in between. The germline V gene encodes CDR1 SEHNR and CDR2 FQNEAQ (reference sequence). CDR3 sequence: CASSFRDNYEQYF. The CDR3 coding sequence is TGTGCCAGCAGCTTCAGGGACAACTACGAGCAGTACTTC. Supplemented by reference TRBV7-9 and TRBJ2-7, the full variable domain reads DTGVSQNPRHKITKRGQNVTFRCDPISEHNRLYWYRQTLGQGPEFLTYFQNEAQLEKSRLLSDRFSAERPKGSFSTLEIQRTEQGDSAMYLCASSFRDNYEQYFGPGTRLTVT.

CDR3 sequence: CASSVGTGFYEQYF. CDR3 nucleotide sequence: TGTGCCAGCAGCGTAGGGACAGGGTTTTACGAGCAGTACTTC. This sequence joins TRBV9 and TRBJ2-7, with 8 positions matching TRBD1. Germline V CDR1 and CDR2: SGDLS, YYNGEE. This CDR3 region has 14 residues. Losses at the gene ends were 0 bases for V and 4 bases for J; bases not matched to a gene: 3.

The CDR3 nucleotides read TGTGCCAGTATGCGGGAGAGTAGGGGGGAGCTGTTTTTT. It specifies CASMRESRGELFF. The chain combines TRBV19 with TRBJ2-2, with 7 bases matching TRBD2. The V gene end was trimmed by 7 bases and the J gene end by 8 bases; junction bases not matched to a gene: 7. This CDR3 region has 13 residues. CDR1 LNHDA and CDR2 SQIVND come from the germline V gene (reference sequence).

V gene TRBV2 combines with J gene TRBJ1-2; a possible D gene is TRBD1 (5 bases). The V gene lost 7 bases and the J gene lost 8 bases, with 17 bases spanning the gap. Per germline, CDR1 SNHLY and CDR2 FYNNEI. The CDR3 has 13 residues. The CDR3 protein is CASMRELGVGYTF. Here the CDR3 DNA reads TGTGCCAGCATGCGCGAATTAGGGGTAGGCTACACCTTC.